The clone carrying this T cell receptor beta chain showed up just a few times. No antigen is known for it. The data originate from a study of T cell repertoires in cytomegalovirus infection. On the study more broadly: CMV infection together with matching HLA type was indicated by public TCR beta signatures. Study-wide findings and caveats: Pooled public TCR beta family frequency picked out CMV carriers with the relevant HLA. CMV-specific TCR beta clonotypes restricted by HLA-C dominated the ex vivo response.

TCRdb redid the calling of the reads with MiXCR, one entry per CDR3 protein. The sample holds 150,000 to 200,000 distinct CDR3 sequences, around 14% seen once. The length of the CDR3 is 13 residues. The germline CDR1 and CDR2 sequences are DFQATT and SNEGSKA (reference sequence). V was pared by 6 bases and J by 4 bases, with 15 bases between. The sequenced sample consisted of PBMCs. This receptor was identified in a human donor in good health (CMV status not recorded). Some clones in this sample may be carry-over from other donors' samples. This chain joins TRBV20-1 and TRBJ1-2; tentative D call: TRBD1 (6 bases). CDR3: CSAPKGGGYGYTF. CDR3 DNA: TGCAGTGCCCCAAAGGGGGGAGGCTATGGCTACACCTTC.